This T cell receptor beta chain was captured in a study of OX40 agonist ivuxolimab in advanced cancers. Whole-study results and caveats: Expanded clones were, on average, more numerous among CD8+ T cells than CD4+.

Germline V gene lookup returns CDR1 SGHTA and CDR2 FQGNSA. The CDR3 is made up of 13 amino acids. V shed 3 bases and J shed 3 bases, with 9 bases lying between them. For this clone: Antigen specificity is unknown.

The assay was immunoSEQ multiplex PCR, and TCRdb's table has in-frame clones only and misses some. The table has more than 50,000 clones, 84% seen once. Sequencing was performed on CD4+ or CD8+ T cells sorted from blood, taken in a trial of the OX40 agonist ivuxolimab. This receptor was taken from an adult with an advanced solid tumor such as melanoma, head and neck, liver or kidney cancer. V is TRBV7-2 and J is TRBJ2-7, with D uncertain. CDR3 nucleotides: TGTGCCAGCAGCTTTGGTGCCGGCTACGAGCAGTACTTC. It is translated as CASSFGAGYEQYF.